The rows below give T cell receptor beta chains drawn from one sample of a study of blood T cell repertoires in COVID-19. The data were produced by immunoSEQ multiplex PCR, yet TCRdb's version contains in-frame clones alone and is incomplete. The data hold a few hundred thousand clones, with around 86% observed a single time. Input material: peripheral blood. These receptors were collected from a man over 45 with acute or convalescent COVID-19. The CDR3 runs from the conserved cysteine through the conserved F or W. Fields, in order: clone size, V gene, D gene, J gene, CDR3 DNA, CDR3 protein. The D gene is left open where the match is weak. Some rows have no size entry. The others give once, few or many, or a class for an expanded clone.

size: NA
V: TRBV6-6
D: TRBD1
J: TRBJ2-1
DNA: TGTGCCAGCACCCGGGGACAGGGGCACTACAATGAGCAGTTCTTC
CDR3: CASTRGQGHYNEQFF

size: few
V: TRBV6-5
D: NA
J: TRBJ1-2
DNA: TGTGCCAGCTACGGTACGAGGGCGTATGATGGCTACACCTTC
CDR3: CASYGTRAYDGYTF

size: NA
V: TRBV2
D: TRBD1
J: TRBJ1-1
DNA: TGTGCCAGCAAGGGACAGGGGAACACTGAAGCTTTCTTT
CDR3: CASKGQGNTEAFF

size: NA
V: TRBV11-3
D: NA
J: TRBJ1-1
DNA: TGTGCCAGCAGCTTAAGGGGATATAACACTGAAGCTTTCTTT
CDR3: CASSLRGYNTEAFF

size: NA
V: TRBV19
D: TRBD1
J: TRBJ2-7
DNA: TGTGCCTCAGGAGGACAGGCTACCTACGAGCAGTACTTC
CDR3: CASGGQATYEQYF

size: once
V: TRBV15
D: NA
J: TRBJ1-1
DNA: TGTGCCACCAGCAGAGGATCCGGGAGCGGGACTGAAGCTTTCTTT
CDR3: CATSRGSGSGTEAFF

size: NA
V: TRBV2
D: NA
J: TRBJ2-7
DNA: TGTGCCAGCAGTGAAGCCCTATTGACAGGACGCTCCTACGAGCAGTACTTC
CDR3: CASSEALLTGRSYEQYF

size: once
V: TRBV24-1
D: NA
J: TRBJ2-3
DNA: TGTGCCACCAGTGATTTCGGCACAGATACGCAGTATTTT
CDR3: CATSDFGTDTQYF

size: NA
V: TRBV24-1
D: NA
J: TRBJ2-7
DNA: TGTGCCACCAGTGGAGACACCGGCGAGCAGTACTTC
CDR3: CATSGDTGEQYF

size: NA
V: TRBV7-9
D: TRBD2
J: TRBJ2-5
DNA: TGTGCCACTGCTCCTAGCGGGGCCGAAGAGACCCAGTACTTC
CDR3: CATAPSGAEETQYF

size: once
V: TRBV9
D: NA
J: TRBJ2-2
DNA: TGTGCCAGCAGACCACCGGGACATTCAACGGCCGGGGAGCTGTTTTTT
CDR3: CASRPPGHSTAGELFF

size: once
V: TRBV19
D: TRBD2
J: TRBJ2-7
DNA: TGTGCCAGTAGGCCGGGACTAGCGGGGGGGAGCTACGAGCAGTACTTC
CDR3: CASRPGLAGGSYEQYF

size: NA
V: TRBV19
D: NA
J: TRBJ1-1
DNA: TGTGCCAGTAGTATGACAGAACGGGCTTTCTTT
CDR3: CASSMTERAFF

size: NA
V: TRBV6-6
D: NA
J: TRBJ2-7
DNA: TGTGCCAGCAGTTACCAGGGTACGCAGTACTTC
CDR3: CASSYQGTQYF

size: once
V: TRBV4-1
D: NA
J: TRBJ1-2
DNA: TGCGCCAGCAGCCAAGAGACCGGGGGCTACACCTTC
CDR3: CASSQETGGYTF

size: NA
V: TRBV21-1
D: NA
J: TRBJ1-5
DNA: TGTGCCAGCAGCAAAGTTTGGGCAGACCCCTATAGCAATCAGCCCCAGCATTTT
CDR3: CASSKVWADPYSNQPQHF

size: NA
V: TRBV10-1
D: TRBD1
J: TRBJ2-3
DNA: TGCGCCAGCACCCTAAGACCCGACAGGGGCGTCACAGATACGCAGTATTTT
CDR3: CASTLRPDRGVTDTQYF

size: NA
V: TRBV27
D: NA
J: TRBJ1-5
DNA: TGTGCCAGCAGTCCTTTTACAGGGACGGGGCAGCCCCAGCATTTT
CDR3: CASSPFTGTGQPQHF

size: NA
V: TRBV6-2/TRBV6-3
D: NA
J: TRBJ1-2
DNA: TGTGCCAGCAGTTACCGGTGGAGGACAGCTTTTAACTATGGCTACACCTTC
CDR3: CASSYRWRTAFNYGYTF

size: NA
V: TRBV7-2
D: NA
J: TRBJ1-5
DNA: TGTGCCAGCAGCCCGACTGCAGGGCTGAGCAATCAGCCCCAGCATTTT
CDR3: CASSPTAGLSNQPQHF

size: NA
V: TRBV3-1/TRBV3-2
D: TRBD2
J: TRBJ2-7
DNA: TGTGCCAGCAGGTCTACTAGCGGGGGGTTCTACGAGCAGTACTTC
CDR3: CASRSTSGGFYEQYF

size: NA
V: TRBV10-3
D: TRBD1
J: TRBJ2-7
DNA: TGTGCCATCAGTGCCAGGGGGCAGGACGAGCAGTACTTC
CDR3: CAISARGQDEQYF

size: NA
V: TRBV24-1
D: NA
J: TRBJ1-2
DNA: TGTGCCACCAGTGACAGGGGATATGGCTACACCTTC
CDR3: CATSDRGYGYTF

size: NA
V: TRBV29-1
D: TRBD1
J: TRBJ1-5
DNA: TGCAGCATTCTGGGACAGGACAGCAATCAGCCCCAGCATTTT
CDR3: CSILGQDSNQPQHF